This T cell receptor beta chain comes out of a study of T cells in tumors and immune-related adverse events (dated by TCRdb to 2020 to 2022). This clone was seen once. It has no known antigen specificity. Base qualities are not at hand, and no much larger clone is one base apart. From its cysteine to its phenylalanine, the CDR3 spans 13 amino acids. Solely the CDR3 DNA is kept, with 39 bases framed from the first base. Based on the germline V gene, the CDR1 and CDR2 sequences are SQVTM and ANQGSEA. V is reduced by 3 bases and J by 0 bases, leaving a spacing of 8 bases between them. What the treatment or condition label conveys for this sample: nivolumab (PD-1 blockade) given before sampling. The DNeasy Blood and Tissue Kit was used to extract DNA from formalin-fixed paraffin-embedded specimens. The TCR beta locus was amplified and sequenced using the immunoSEQ assay, from which bulk TCR Vbeta CDR3 data were obtained. On the study's bioinformatics: CDR3s were excluded if they were non-productive, were shorter than 7 amino acids, or did not start with C or end with F/W. Analysis was limited to specimens with at least 1000 reads, and clonotypes were defined at the amino acid level. To compute clonality, Pielou's evenness was subtracted from 1. To equalize library sizes, abundance-weighted random subsampling with replacement was performed and repeated 100 times so that 95% confidence intervals could be reported. The Morisita overlap index was used to quantify repertoire overlap, and for each specimen the top 40 clones were checked for overlap with the irAE. Held by TCRdb, this immuneACCESS table contains in-frame sequences only and omits some clones. Under half of the omission traces to an unresolved V gene where checked; the cause of the rest is unknown. From that table come the V and J calls and clone size; the DNA was used to work out D and trimming. The table for this sample lists under 10,000 clones; about 93% of them were counted only once. Around 2.2% of the sample rests with the top ten.

The chain employs TRBV29-1 and TRBJ1-2; perhaps TRBD1 is the D gene, with 5 bases matching. The starting material was lymph node tissue, obtained from a patient treated with anti-PD-1 therapy. The source is a female donor with metastatic renal cell carcinoma. For the CDR3, the sequence is CSVDRDANYGYTF. The DNA sequence is given as TGCAGCGTTGACAGGGATGCTAACTATGGCTACACCTTC.